This T cell receptor (beta chain) came from a study of blood T cells in healthy people across ages (dated by TCRdb to between 2015 and 2017). Some background on the complete study: In model experiments, roughly one uniquely barcoded TCR beta cDNA molecule per two T cells was captured by template switching. Using deep sequencing normalized with unique cDNA molecular identifiers, the study measured how TCR beta repertoire diversity changes with age. The donors were split into four age groups: young (average about 16 years), middle-aged (about 40), aged (over 55) and long-lived (roughly 86). Using the same blood draw, the study looked at two additional independent replicas of 1 million unique cDNA reads for two donors, one aged 18 to 29 and the other aged 80 or older.

The germline V gene sets CDR1 to SGHTA and CDR2 to FQGNSA. The CDR3 runs 12 residues from the cysteine to the phenylalanine. Left in the record is the CDR3 DNA by itself, 36 bases read in frame from the first base. V sheds 1 base and J sheds 5 bases, leaving 3 bases between their ends. The donors were some 36 Caucasian individuals from Russia, aged roughly 6 to 100 years, who were systemically healthy. Each donor gave 8 to 10 milliliters of peripheral blood, collected into EDTA-treated Vacutainer tubes. Ficoll-Paque density-gradient centrifugation was used to isolate PBMCs, with at least 6.5 million per sample. Total RNA was extracted from PBMCs with Trizol reagent, with at least 5.5 micrograms obtained per sample. For every donor, flow cytometry on a PBMC aliquot measured the percentage of naive CD45RAhigh/CD27high T cells. The method was 5' RACE. The instrument given in TCRdb is Illumina HiSeq 2500. The second PCR ran for about 6 to 11 cycles and used a J-beta primer mix along with a sample-barcoded 5' primer. A template-switch 5' adaptor carrying 12 random nucleotides introduced a unique molecular identifier onto each TCR beta cDNA molecule. Each sample yielded at least 3 million CDR3-containing paired-end reads. First-strand cDNA synthesis was performed from all RNA using the Mint cDNA synthesis kit, with priming by a TRBC-specific oligonucleotide. Following uracil-DNA glycosylase treatment, a first 18-cycle PCR with universal primers M1SS and BC2_uni_R was performed on all cDNA. As for the original processing: Normalization of each sample was performed by random selection of 1 million high-quality reads, each carrying a distinct molecular identifier. Reads with shared molecular identifiers were discarded instead of being binned into consensus sequences. MiTCR, with a Q25 quality threshold and the strictest error-elimination algorithm, was used for CDR3 identification, clonotype clustering and error correction. A nonparametric unseen species model using Euler transformation provided a lower-bound estimate of total TCR beta diversity. TCRdb itself trimmed the public reads at Q25 with fastp, ran MiXCR and retained productive beta chains. CDR3 protein sequences are deduplicated, and each keeps its most common genes and DNA. These V and J calls are TCRdb output, not the study's own analysis. In all, the sample holds some 760,000 distinct CDR3 sequences, and 20% to 25% of those were seen once. The ten largest clones add up to under 4.5% of the sample.

This clonotype has at least ten counts. There is no known antigen for this receptor. Per-nucleotide qualities are absent, and no much larger clonotype sits a single base away. Study-wide findings and limitations: Because donor CMV infection status was unknown, age-related changes in expanded clonotypes were potentially confounded. The long-lived group showed more naive CD4+ T cells, fewer expanded clones and increased TCR diversity than the aged group, suggesting age selection. Because profiling used bulk unsorted PBMCs, naive and antigen-experienced compartments could not be compared conclusively. As age increased, observed TCR beta diversity per million T cells dropped in a roughly linear way, and a significant reduction was already evident by age 40. Estimates of total diversity based on one million sequenced T cells were considered lower bounds and underestimates. The percentage of naive T cells measured by flow cytometry correlated strongly with observed TCR beta diversity.

Another study also made use of these data, one on T cells of mothers and their children. Drawing on the second study: Nine systemically healthy Caucasian individuals, comprising three mothers and their six children, were included as donors. cDNA synthesis used all of the extracted RNA, with around 1.4 ug of RNA in each 15 ul reaction. Sample barcodes and 2-4 random nucleotides were added via the M1S primer in the second PCR. Each mother yielded over 9 million TCR beta CDR3 reads and each child 2.5 million to 3 million reads. In both related and unrelated pairs, thymic selection shapes the output of TCR recombination in a similar way, with inherited differences having only a minor effect. Normalized repertoire overlap was always found to be slightly, but never significantly, higher in related mother-child pairs than in unrelated mother-child pairs. No persistent microchimeric T cell clones were detected, at a sensitivity of 90 to 100 clones per million clonotypes. In the study, deep NGS was used to compare the TCR beta repertoires of mothers and children, and features distinguishing related mother-child pairs from unrelated individuals were sought. The mean age was 40 +/- 4 years for the mothers and about 10 +/- 4 years for the children. Libraries were sequenced on Illumina HiSeq 2000 with 100+100 nt paired-end reads after adapter ligation with NEBNext reagents. To avoid cross-contamination, the mother libraries and the child libraries were prepared a month apart and sequenced in separate runs. For each donor, somewhere between about 450,000 and 2,000,000 distinct TCR beta clonotypes were identified. Naive TCR beta clonotypes were estimated from low-frequency clonotypes matched to each donor's FACS-determined naive share, without sorting.

Recombination linked TRBV7-2 to TRBJ1-5; the D gene identity is not certain. Sequencing was done on a sample of blood. The sequence was obtained from a boy aged 10-17 years in good health. The CDR3 has the sequence CASSLGYQPQHF. The nucleotide sequence is given as TGTGCCAGCAGCTTAGGGTATCAGCCCCAGCATTTT.